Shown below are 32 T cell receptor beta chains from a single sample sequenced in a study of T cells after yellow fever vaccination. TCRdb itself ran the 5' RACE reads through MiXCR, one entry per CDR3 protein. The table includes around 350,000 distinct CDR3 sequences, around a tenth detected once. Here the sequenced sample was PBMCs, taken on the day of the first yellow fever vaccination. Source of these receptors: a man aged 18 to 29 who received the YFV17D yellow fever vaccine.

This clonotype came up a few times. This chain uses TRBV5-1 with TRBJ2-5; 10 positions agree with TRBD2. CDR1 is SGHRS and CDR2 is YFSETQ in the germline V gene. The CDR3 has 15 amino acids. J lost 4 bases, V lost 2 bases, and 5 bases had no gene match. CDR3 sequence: CASSFSGGSVETQYF. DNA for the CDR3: TGCGCCAGCAGCTTTAGCGGGGGGTCGGTAGAGACCCAGTACTTC.

The CDR3 nucleotides read TGTGCCAGTGGCGGAGCGGGGGGGCCCTACAATGAGCAGTTCTTC. It is translated as CASGGAGGPYNEQFF. V and J are TRBV7-9 and TRBJ2-1; TRBD2 agrees at 10 bases. The CDR3 consists of 15 residues. Germline CDR1 is SEHNR and CDR2 is FQNEAQ (reference sequence). The trim removed 9 bases at V and 2 bases at J, leaving 7 bases unmatched.

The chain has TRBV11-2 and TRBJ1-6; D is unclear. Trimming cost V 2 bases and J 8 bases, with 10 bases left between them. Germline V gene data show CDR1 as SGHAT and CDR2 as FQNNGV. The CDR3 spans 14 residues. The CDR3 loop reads CASSLLDMDSPLHF. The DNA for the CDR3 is TGTGCCAGCAGCTTACTGGATATGGATTCACCCCTCCACTTT. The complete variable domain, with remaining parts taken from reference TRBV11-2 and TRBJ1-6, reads EAGVAQSPRYKIIEKRQSVAFWCNPISGHATLYWYQQILGQGPKLLIQFQNNGVVDDSQLPKDRFSAERLKGVDSTLKIQPAKLEDSAVYLCASSLLDMDSPLHFGNGTRLTVT.

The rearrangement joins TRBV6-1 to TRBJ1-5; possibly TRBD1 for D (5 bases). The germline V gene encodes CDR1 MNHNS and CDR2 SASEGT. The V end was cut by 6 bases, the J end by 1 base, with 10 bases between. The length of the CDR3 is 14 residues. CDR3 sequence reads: CASRLRDSNQPQHF. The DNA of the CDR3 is TGTGCCAGCAGACTCCGGGACAGCAATCAGCCCCAGCATTTT.

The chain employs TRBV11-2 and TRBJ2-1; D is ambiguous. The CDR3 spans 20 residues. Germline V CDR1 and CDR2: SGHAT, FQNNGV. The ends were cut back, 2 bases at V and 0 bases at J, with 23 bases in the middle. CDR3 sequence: CASSLIFSGPSTHSYNEQFF. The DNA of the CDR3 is TGTGCCAGCAGCTTAATCTTTAGTGGTCCGTCTACACACTCCTACAATGAGCAGTTCTTC.

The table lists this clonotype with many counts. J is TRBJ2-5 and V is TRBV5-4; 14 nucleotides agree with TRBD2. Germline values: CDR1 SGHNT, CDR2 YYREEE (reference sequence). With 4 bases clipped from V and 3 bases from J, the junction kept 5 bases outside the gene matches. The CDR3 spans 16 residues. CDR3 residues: CASSPGTSGGEETQYF. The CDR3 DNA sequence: TGTGCCAGCAGCCCGGGGACTAGCGGGGGTGAAGAGACCCAGTACTTC.

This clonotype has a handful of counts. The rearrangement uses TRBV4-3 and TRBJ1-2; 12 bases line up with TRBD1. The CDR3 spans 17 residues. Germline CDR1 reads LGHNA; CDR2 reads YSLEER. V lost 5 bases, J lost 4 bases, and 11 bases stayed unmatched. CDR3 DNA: TGCGCCAGCAGCGAGGGGACAGGGGGCAGCATGGGCTATGGCTACACCTTC. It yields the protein CASSEGTGGSMGYGYTF.

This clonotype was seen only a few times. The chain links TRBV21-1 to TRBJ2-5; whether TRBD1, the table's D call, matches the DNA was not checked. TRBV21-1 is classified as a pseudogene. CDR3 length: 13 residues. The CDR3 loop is CASSKEGQETQYF. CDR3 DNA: TGTGCCAGCAGCAAAGAGGGGCAGGAGACCCAGTACTTC.

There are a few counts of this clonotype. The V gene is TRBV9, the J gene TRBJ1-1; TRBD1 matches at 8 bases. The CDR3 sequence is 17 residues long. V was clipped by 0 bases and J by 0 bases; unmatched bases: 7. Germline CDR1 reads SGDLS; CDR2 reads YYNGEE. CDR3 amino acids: CASSVAPGTGMNTEAFF. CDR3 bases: TGTGCCAGCAGCGTAGCTCCGGGGACAGGAATGAACACTGAAGCTTTCTTT.

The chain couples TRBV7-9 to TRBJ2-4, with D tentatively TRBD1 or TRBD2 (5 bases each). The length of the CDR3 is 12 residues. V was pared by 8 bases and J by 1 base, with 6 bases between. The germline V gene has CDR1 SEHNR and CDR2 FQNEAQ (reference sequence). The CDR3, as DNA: TGTGCCAGCGGGACGGCCAAAAACATTCAGTACTTC. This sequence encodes CASGTAKNIQYF.

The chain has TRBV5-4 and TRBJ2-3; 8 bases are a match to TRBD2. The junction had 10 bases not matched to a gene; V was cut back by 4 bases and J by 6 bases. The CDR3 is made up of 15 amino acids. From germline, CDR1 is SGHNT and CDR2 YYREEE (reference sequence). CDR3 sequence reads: CASSPRGGAKDTQYF. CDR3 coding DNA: TGTGCCAGCAGCCCTCGGGGGGGCGCGAAGGATACGCAGTATTTT.

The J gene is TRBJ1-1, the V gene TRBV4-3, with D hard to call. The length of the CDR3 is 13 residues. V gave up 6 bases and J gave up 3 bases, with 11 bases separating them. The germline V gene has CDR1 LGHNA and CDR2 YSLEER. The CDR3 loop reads CASSLARYTEAFF. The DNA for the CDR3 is TGCGCCAGCAGTCTGGCTCGGTACACTGAAGCTTTCTTT.

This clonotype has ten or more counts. This chain's CDR3 is CASSQGRASPSTDTQYF. The CDR3 DNA sequence: TGCGCCAGCAGCCAAGGCCGCGCGTCCCCTAGCACAGATACGCAGTATTTT. J is TRBJ2-3 and V is TRBV4-3; D unclear. The CDR3 consists of 17 residues. V lost 1 base and J lost 0, with 14 bases in between. Germline CDR1 is LGHNA and CDR2 is YSLEER.

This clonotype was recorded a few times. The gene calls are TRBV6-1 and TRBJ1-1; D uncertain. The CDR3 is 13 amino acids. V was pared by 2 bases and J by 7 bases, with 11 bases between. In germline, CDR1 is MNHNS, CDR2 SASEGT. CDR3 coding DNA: TGTGCCAGCAGTGAATACCAGAACCTTGAAGCTTTCTTT. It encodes CASSEYQNLEAFF.

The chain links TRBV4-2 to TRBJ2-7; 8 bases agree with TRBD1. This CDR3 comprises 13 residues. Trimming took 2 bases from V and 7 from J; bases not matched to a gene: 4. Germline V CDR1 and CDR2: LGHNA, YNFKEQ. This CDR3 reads CASSQNRGEEQYV. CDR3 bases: TGTGCCAGCAGCCAAAACAGGGGGGAGGAGCAGTACGTC.

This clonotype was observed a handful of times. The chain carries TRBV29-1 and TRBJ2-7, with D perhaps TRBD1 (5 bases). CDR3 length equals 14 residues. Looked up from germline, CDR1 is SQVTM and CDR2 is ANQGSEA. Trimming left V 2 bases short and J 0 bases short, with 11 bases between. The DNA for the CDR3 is TGCAGCGTTGAATTCCAGACAGACTCCTACGAGCAGTACTTC. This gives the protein CSVEFQTDSYEQYF.

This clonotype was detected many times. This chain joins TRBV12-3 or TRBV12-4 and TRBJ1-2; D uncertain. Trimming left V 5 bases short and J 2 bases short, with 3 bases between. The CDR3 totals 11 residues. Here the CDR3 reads CASSDNYGYTF. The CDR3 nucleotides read TGTGCCAGCAGTGACAACTATGGCTACACCTTC.

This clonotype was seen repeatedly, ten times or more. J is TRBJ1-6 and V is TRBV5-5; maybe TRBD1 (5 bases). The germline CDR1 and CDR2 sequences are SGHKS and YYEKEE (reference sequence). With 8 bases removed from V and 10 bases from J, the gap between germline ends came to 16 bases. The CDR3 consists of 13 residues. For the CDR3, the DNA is TGTGCCAGTGGGGGGGGACCCGAGTCACCCCTCCACTTT. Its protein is CASGGGPESPLHF.

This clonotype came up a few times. CDR3 loop: CASSPTSAATDTQYF. CDR3 DNA: TGTGCCAGCAGTCCCACTAGCGCCGCCACAGATACGCAGTATTTT. V and J are TRBV6-1 and TRBJ2-3; 7 nucleotides agree with TRBD2. Germline CDR1 reads MNHNS; CDR2 reads SASEGT. CDR3 length: 15 amino acids. V was clipped by 5 bases and J by 2 bases; unmatched bases: 7.

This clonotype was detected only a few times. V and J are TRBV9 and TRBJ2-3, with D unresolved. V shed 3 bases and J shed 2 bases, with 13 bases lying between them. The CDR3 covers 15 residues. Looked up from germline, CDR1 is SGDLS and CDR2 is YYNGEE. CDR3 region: CASSADPTDTDTQYF. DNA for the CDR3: TGTGCCAGCAGCGCTGACCCCACCGACACAGATACGCAGTATTTT.

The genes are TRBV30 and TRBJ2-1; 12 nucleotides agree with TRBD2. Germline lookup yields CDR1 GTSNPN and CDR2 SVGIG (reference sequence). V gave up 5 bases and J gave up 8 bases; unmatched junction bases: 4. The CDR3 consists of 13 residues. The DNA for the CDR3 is TGTGCCTGGGGACGACTAGCGGGGGATGAGCAGTTCTTC. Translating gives CAWGRLAGDEQFF.

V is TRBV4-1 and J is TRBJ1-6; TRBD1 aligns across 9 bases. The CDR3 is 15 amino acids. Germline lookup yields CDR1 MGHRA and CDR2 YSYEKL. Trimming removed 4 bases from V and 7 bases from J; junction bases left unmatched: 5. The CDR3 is CASSRTGTGNSPLHF. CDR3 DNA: TGCGCCAGCAGCCGCACCGGGACAGGGAATTCACCCCTCCACTTT.

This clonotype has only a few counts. CDR3 amino acids: CASSPGQVPNEKLFF. The CDR3, as DNA: TGTGCCAGCAGCCCCGGACAGGTTCCTAATGAAAAACTGTTTTTT. V gene TRBV12-3 or TRBV12-4 combines with J gene TRBJ1-4, with 7 bases lining up with TRBD1. The length of the CDR3 is 15 residues. Trimming removed 6 bases from V and 3 bases from J; junction bases left unmatched: 7.

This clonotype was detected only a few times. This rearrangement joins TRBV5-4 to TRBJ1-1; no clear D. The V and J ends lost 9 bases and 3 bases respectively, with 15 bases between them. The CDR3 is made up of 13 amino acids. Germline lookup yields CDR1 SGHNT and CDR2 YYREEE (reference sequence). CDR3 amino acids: CATSGIMDTEAFF. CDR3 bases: TGTGCCACTAGCGGGATCATGGACACTGAAGCTTTCTTT.

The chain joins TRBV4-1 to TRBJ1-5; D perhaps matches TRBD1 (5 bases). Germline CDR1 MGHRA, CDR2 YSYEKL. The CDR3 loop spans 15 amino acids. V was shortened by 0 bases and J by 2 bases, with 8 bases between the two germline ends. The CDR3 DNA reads TGCGCCAGCAGCCAAGATTGGGGGGGCAATCAGCCCCAGCATTTT. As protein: CASSQDWGGNQPQHF.

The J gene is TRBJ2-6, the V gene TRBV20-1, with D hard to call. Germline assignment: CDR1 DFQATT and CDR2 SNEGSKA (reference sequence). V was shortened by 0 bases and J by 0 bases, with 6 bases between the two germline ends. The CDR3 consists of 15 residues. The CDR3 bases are TGCAGTGCTAGAGACGCGTTCTCTGGGGCCAACGTCCTGACTTTC. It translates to CSARDAFSGANVLTF.

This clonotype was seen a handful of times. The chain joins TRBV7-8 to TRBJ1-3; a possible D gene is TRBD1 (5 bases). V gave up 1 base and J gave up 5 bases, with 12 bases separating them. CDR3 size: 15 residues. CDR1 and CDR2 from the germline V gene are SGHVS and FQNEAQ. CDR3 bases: TGTGCCAGCAGCTTAGAGCGCCAGGGTAGAAACACCATATATTTT. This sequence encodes CASSLERQGRNTIYF. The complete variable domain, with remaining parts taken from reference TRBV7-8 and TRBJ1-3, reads GAGVSQSPRYKVAKRGQDVALRCDPISGHVSLFWYQQALGQGPEFLTYFQNEAQLDKSGLPSDRFFAERPEGSVSTLKIQRTQQEDSAVYLCASSLERQGRNTIYFGEGSWLTVV.

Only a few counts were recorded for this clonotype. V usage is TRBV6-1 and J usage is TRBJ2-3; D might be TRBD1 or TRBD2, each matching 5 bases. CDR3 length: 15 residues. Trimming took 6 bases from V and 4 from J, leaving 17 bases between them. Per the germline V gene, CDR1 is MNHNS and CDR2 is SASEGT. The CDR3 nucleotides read TGTGCCAGCAGCCAGAACGGGGCGGGCCCAGATACGCAGTATTTT. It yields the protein CASSQNGAGPDTQYF.

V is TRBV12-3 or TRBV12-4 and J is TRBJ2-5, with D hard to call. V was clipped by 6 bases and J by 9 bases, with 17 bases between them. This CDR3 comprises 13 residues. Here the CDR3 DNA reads TGTGCCAGCAGCCTCCGTGACCTAAGCTCCCAGTACTTC. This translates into CASSLRDLSSQYF.

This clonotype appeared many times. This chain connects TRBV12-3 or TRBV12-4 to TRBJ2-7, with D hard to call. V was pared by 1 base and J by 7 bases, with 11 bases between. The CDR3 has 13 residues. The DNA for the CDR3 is TGTGCCAGCAGTTTAGTGGACCGCTTGGAGCAGTACTTC. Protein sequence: CASSLVDRLEQYF.

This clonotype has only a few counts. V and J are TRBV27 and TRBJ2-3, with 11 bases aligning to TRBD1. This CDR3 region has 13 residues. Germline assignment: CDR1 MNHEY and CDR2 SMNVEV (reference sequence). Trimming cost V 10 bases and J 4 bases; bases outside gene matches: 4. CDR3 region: CAIRTGGPDTQYF. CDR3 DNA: TGTGCCATCCGGACAGGGGGCCCAGATACGCAGTATTTT.

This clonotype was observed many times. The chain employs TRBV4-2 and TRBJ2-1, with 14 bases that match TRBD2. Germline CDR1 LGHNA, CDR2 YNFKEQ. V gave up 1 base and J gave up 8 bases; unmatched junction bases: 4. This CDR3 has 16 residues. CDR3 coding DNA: TGTGCCAGCAGCCAAGGGGGGACTAGCGGGGGCGATGAGCAGTTCTTC. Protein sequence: CASSQGGTSGGDEQFF.